This entry describes one T cell receptor (beta chain). A much more abundant neighbour one base away suggests this may be a read error. This CDR3 fails to terminate in the conserved phenylalanine or tryptophan, so it likely reflects a read error. TCRdb processed the reads anew with MiXCR; each CDR3 protein has one entry. There are about 440,000 distinct CDR3 sequences in the sample; roughly 31% occur only once, and around 15% lies in the top ten. This record comes from a study of T cell repertoires in cytomegalovirus infection. J was trimmed by 4 bases and V by 5 bases; bases with no gene match: 5. CDR1 is MNHNY and CDR2 is SVGAGI in the germline V gene (reference sequence). The CDR3 is 13 amino acids.

The TCR sequence derives from a human donor in good health (CMV status not recorded). Some clones in this sample may be carry-over from other donors' samples. The material sequenced was PBMCs. The gene calls are TRBV6-6 and TRBJ2-7; 7 positions agree with TRBD2. The CDR3 loop reads CASSRGVAYEQYC. CDR3 nucleotide sequence: TGTGCCAGCAGTCGGGGGGTCGCTTACGAGCAGTACTGC.